This is a list of T cell receptor beta chains from one sample in a study of blood T cell repertoires in COVID-19. Repertoires were generated with immunoSEQ multiplex PCR, while TCRdb's copy carries only in-frame clones and drops some. The sample yields more than 110,000 clones, just over 85% seen once. The source material was PBMCs or T cells enriched from blood (not recorded which). The receptors derive from a man aged 45 to 65 who had recovered from COVID-19. The CDR3 runs from the conserved cysteine through the conserved F or W. D genes are given only for firm matches. Rows give clone size only sometimes, using once, few, many, or a class for an expanded clone.

cdr3_nt: TGTGCCAGCAGCTGGGCGGGGTATGGCTACACCTTC
cdr3_aa: CASSWAGYGYTF
clone_size: .
j_call: TRBJ1-2
d_call: .
v_call: TRBV11-1

cdr3_nt: TGTGCCAGCAGCTGGGGTGTGAGAGGGGGCGAAGATACGCAGTATTTT
cdr3_aa: CASSWGVRGGEDTQYF
clone_size: once
j_call: TRBJ2-3
d_call: TRBD1
v_call: TRBV7-8

cdr3_nt: TGTGCCAGCAGCTTAGCGCGAATTAATGAGCAGTTCTTC
cdr3_aa: CASSLARINEQFF
clone_size: .
j_call: TRBJ2-1
d_call: .
v_call: TRBV7-2

cdr3_nt: TGTGCCAGCACCTCGCGGGCCCTCGGGCAGCCCCAGCATTTT
cdr3_aa: CASTSRALGQPQHF
clone_size: .
j_call: TRBJ1-5
d_call: .
v_call: TRBV19

cdr3_nt: TGTGCCAGCAGGTTCCGGGGGACAGGCCCTTCACCCCTCCACTTT
cdr3_aa: CASRFRGTGPSPLHF
clone_size: .
j_call: TRBJ1-6
d_call: TRBD1
v_call: TRBV28

cdr3_nt: TGTGCCAGCAGCCCAGCCTCAGCGGGAGTAGGGGAGCTGTTTTTT
cdr3_aa: CASSPASAGVGELFF
clone_size: .
j_call: TRBJ2-2
d_call: TRBD2
v_call: TRBV3-1/TRBV3-2

cdr3_nt: TGTGCCAGCAGCTTAGATTCCAGGATGGGTGACGGCTACACCTTC
cdr3_aa: CASSLDSRMGDGYTF
clone_size: .
j_call: TRBJ1-2
d_call: .
v_call: TRBV11-2

cdr3_nt: TGTGCCACCAGCAGAGATCGGTCCCTTTCTAGGGGCTACACCTTC
cdr3_aa: CATSRDRSLSRGYTF
clone_size: .
j_call: TRBJ1-2
d_call: .
v_call: TRBV15

cdr3_nt: TGTGCCACCAGCAGACCCGGGGACACCGGGGAGCTGTTTTTT
cdr3_aa: CATSRPGDTGELFF
clone_size: .
j_call: TRBJ2-2
d_call: .
v_call: TRBV15

cdr3_nt: TGCAGCGTCCCTACGCCTGGACAGGGGGTGGTTAACTATGGCTACACCTTC
cdr3_aa: CSVPTPGQGVVNYGYTF
clone_size: .
j_call: TRBJ1-2
d_call: TRBD1
v_call: TRBV29-1

cdr3_nt: TGCGCCAGCAGCAGAGACGGCGGAGCCTACGAGCAGTACTTC
cdr3_aa: CASSRDGGAYEQYF
clone_size: .
j_call: TRBJ2-7
d_call: .
v_call: TRBV4-3

cdr3_nt: TGTGCCACCAGTGAGGCCCGGGGGGGTCTCAATCAGCCCCAGCATTTT
cdr3_aa: CATSEARGGLNQPQHF
clone_size: .
j_call: TRBJ1-5
d_call: .
v_call: TRBV24-1

cdr3_nt: TGCGCCAGCAGCCAGAGTCGAAGAGGGTCAACTAATGAAAAACTGTTTTTT
cdr3_aa: CASSQSRRGSTNEKLFF
clone_size: .
j_call: TRBJ1-4
d_call: .
v_call: TRBV4-3

cdr3_nt: TGTGCCAGCAGCCTACAAGTCGGGGTCTCTGGGGCCAACGTCCTGACTTTC
cdr3_aa: CASSLQVGVSGANVLTF
clone_size: few
j_call: TRBJ2-6
d_call: .
v_call: TRBV7-2

cdr3_nt: TGTGCCAGCAGTCCCAGGGGCCGTACAACTAATGAAAAACTGTTTTTT
cdr3_aa: CASSPRGRTTNEKLFF
clone_size: .
j_call: TRBJ1-4
d_call: .
v_call: TRBV28

cdr3_nt: TGTGCCAGCAGCCTCGGACAGGTACTCACAGATACGCAGTATTTT
cdr3_aa: CASSLGQVLTDTQYF
clone_size: .
j_call: TRBJ2-3
d_call: TRBD1
v_call: TRBV5-8

cdr3_nt: TGTGCCAGCAGTTACGACAGGGGGCGTCAGCCCCAGCATTTT
cdr3_aa: CASSYDRGRQPQHF
clone_size: .
j_call: TRBJ1-5
d_call: TRBD1
v_call: TRBV2

cdr3_nt: TGTGCCAGCAGCCCCAACAGGGGGCGAGAGACCCAGTACTTC
cdr3_aa: CASSPNRGRETQYF
clone_size: .
j_call: TRBJ2-5
d_call: TRBD1
v_call: TRBV7-2

cdr3_nt: TGTGCCAGCACTAGAACACCGGGGAGCTATGGCTACACCTTC
cdr3_aa: CASTRTPGSYGYTF
clone_size: .
j_call: TRBJ1-2
d_call: .
v_call: TRBV2

cdr3_nt: TGTGCCAGTAGTCAGGGGGCGAAGGGCTACACCTTC
cdr3_aa: CASSQGAKGYTF
clone_size: .
j_call: TRBJ1-2
d_call: TRBD1
v_call: TRBV19

cdr3_nt: TGCAGCGTGGAGGAGGACAATCAGCCCCAGCATTTT
cdr3_aa: CSVEEDNQPQHF
clone_size: .
j_call: TRBJ1-5
d_call: .
v_call: TRBV29-1

cdr3_nt: TGTGCCAGCAGTTTATCCCTCTTAACAGGGGGCTCCTCTGGAAACACCATATATTTT
cdr3_aa: CASSLSLLTGGSSGNTIYF
clone_size: .
j_call: TRBJ1-3
d_call: TRBD1
v_call: TRBV28

cdr3_nt: TGTGCCAGCAGCTTAGGCGCGGGGAGCAGCTATGGCTACACCTTC
cdr3_aa: CASSLGAGSSYGYTF
clone_size: .
j_call: TRBJ1-2
d_call: .
v_call: TRBV7-9

cdr3_nt: TGTGCCAGCAGCCGGACAGCCACCTACGAGCAGTACTTC
cdr3_aa: CASSRTATYEQYF
clone_size: .
j_call: TRBJ2-7
d_call: .
v_call: TRBV6-5

cdr3_nt: TGCGCCAGCAGCCGATCGGACAGGGGAGTCTATGGCTACACCTTC
cdr3_aa: CASSRSDRGVYGYTF
clone_size: .
j_call: TRBJ1-2
d_call: TRBD1
v_call: TRBV4-3

cdr3_nt: TGTGCCAGCAGCCAAGTAAGGCGGGGGGATTACAATGAGCAGTTCTTC
cdr3_aa: CASSQVRRGDYNEQFF
clone_size: .
j_call: TRBJ2-1
d_call: TRBD2
v_call: TRBV3-1/TRBV3-2

cdr3_nt: TGTGCCAGCTCACCGGACAGAACCTACAATGAGCAGTTCTTC
cdr3_aa: CASSPDRTYNEQFF
clone_size: .
j_call: TRBJ2-1
d_call: .
v_call: TRBV18

cdr3_nt: TGTGCCAGCTCACCCGAACCTCCCGGGAGACGGGGAGATACGCAGTATTTT
cdr3_aa: CASSPEPPGRRGDTQYF
clone_size: .
j_call: TRBJ2-3
d_call: .
v_call: TRBV18

cdr3_nt: TGTGCCAGGGGAGGGGAGCGGGAGGTCTCCTACAATGAGCAGTTCTTC
cdr3_aa: CARGGEREVSYNEQFF
clone_size: once
j_call: TRBJ2-1
d_call: TRBD2
v_call: TRBV19

cdr3_nt: TGTGCCAGCAGCTTGCACGGGACAGGGTCTTCTGAAGCTTTCTTT
cdr3_aa: CASSLHGTGSSEAFF
clone_size: once
j_call: TRBJ1-1
d_call: TRBD1
v_call: TRBV5-5

cdr3_nt: TGTGCCAGCAGCTTAGGAGACGGAGAAAATGAAAAACTGTTTTTT
cdr3_aa: CASSLGDGENEKLFF
clone_size: .
j_call: TRBJ1-4
d_call: .
v_call: TRBV7-9

cdr3_nt: TGTGCCAGCAGGAGGGTAGGGGGGGCTGAAGCTTTCTTT
cdr3_aa: CASRRVGGAEAFF
clone_size: .
j_call: TRBJ1-1
d_call: .
v_call: TRBV27

cdr3_nt: TGTGCCAGCAGTTATGTTCAGGGTGTGAAAGGCACAGATACGCAGTATTTT
cdr3_aa: CASSYVQGVKGTDTQYF
clone_size: .
j_call: TRBJ2-3
d_call: .
v_call: TRBV6-2/TRBV6-3

cdr3_nt: TGTGCCATCACCGGGGCCAGCGGGACGACAGATACGCAGTATTTT
cdr3_aa: CAITGASGTTDTQYF
clone_size: once
j_call: TRBJ2-3
d_call: TRBD2
v_call: TRBV10-3

cdr3_nt: TGCGCCAGCAGCTTGGGACGCAACGGGGAGACCCAGTACTTC
cdr3_aa: CASSLGRNGETQYF
clone_size: .
j_call: TRBJ2-5
d_call: .
v_call: TRBV5-1

cdr3_nt: TGCGCCAGCAGCCTGACCGGGAGTGGGGGTGGGGCCAACGTCCTGACTTTC
cdr3_aa: CASSLTGSGGGANVLTF
clone_size: few
j_call: TRBJ2-6
d_call: .
v_call: TRBV5-1

cdr3_nt: TGTGCCAGCAGCTTAGTATCGGGGAACACTGAAGCTTTCTTT
cdr3_aa: CASSLVSGNTEAFF
clone_size: once
j_call: TRBJ1-1
d_call: .
v_call: TRBV11-1

cdr3_nt: TGTGCCAGCAGCTTACGGACAGGGAGAGAGACCCAGTACTTC
cdr3_aa: CASSLRTGRETQYF
clone_size: .
j_call: TRBJ2-5
d_call: TRBD1
v_call: TRBV7-2

cdr3_nt: TGTGCCAGCGGACAACAGGGTGCAGATACGCAGTATTTT
cdr3_aa: CASGQQGADTQYF
clone_size: .
j_call: TRBJ2-3
d_call: .
v_call: TRBV12-3/TRBV12-4

cdr3_nt: TGCGCCAGCAGTCTTAATAATGGTGTCGGGGGGGCCTACGAGCAGTACTTC
cdr3_aa: CASSLNNGVGGAYEQYF
clone_size: .
j_call: TRBJ2-7
d_call: TRBD2
v_call: TRBV23-1

cdr3_nt: TGCGCCAGCAGCTTGGATGGGAGTAGCACAGATACGCAGTATTTT
cdr3_aa: CASSLDGSSTDTQYF
clone_size: .
j_call: TRBJ2-3
d_call: .
v_call: TRBV5-1

cdr3_nt: TGTGCCAGTAGTTTGAGGTATAGCAATCAGCCCCAGCATTTT
cdr3_aa: CASSLRYSNQPQHF
clone_size: .
j_call: TRBJ1-5
d_call: .
v_call: TRBV19

cdr3_nt: TGCGCCAGCAGCCAAGATGGGGGCCAGCCCCAGCATTTT
cdr3_aa: CASSQDGGQPQHF
clone_size: .
j_call: TRBJ1-5
d_call: .
v_call: TRBV4-3